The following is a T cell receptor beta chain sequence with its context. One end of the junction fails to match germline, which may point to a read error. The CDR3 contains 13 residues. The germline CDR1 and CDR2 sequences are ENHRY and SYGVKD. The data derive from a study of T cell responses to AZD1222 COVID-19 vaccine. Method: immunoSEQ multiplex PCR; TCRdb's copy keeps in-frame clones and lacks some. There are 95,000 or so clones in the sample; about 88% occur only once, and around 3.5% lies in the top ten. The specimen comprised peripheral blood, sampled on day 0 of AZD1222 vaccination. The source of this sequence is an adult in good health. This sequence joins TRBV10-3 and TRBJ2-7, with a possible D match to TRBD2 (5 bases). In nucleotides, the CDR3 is TGTGCCGTCAGCCTGGAGGCACTGACCGAGCAGTACTTC. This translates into CAVSLEALTEQYF.